The source of this TCR beta chain is a study of blood T cell repertoires in COVID-19. Study-level background: COVID-19 samples, acute and convalescent, were from the United States, Italy and Spain. Sources were T cells, B-cell-depleted T cells, or PBMCs; the material itself was cDNA or gDNA.

V was trimmed by 4 bases and J by 5 bases, leaving 17 bases between them. CDR3 size: 15 residues. CDR1 is LGHNA, CDR2 YNFKEQ, per germline. Methods used by the authors: Reference gene primer amplification in the assay estimated nucleated cell counts. Sequencing was performed with immunoSEQ multiplex PCR; in TCRdb, only in-frame clones are kept and a portion is missing. The V and J calls and clone size are taken from that table; D and trimming were inferred from the DNA. The repertoire consists of 200,000 to 250,000 clones, with approximately 90% occurring once and the leading ten covering approximately 12%.

The sequenced sample was peripheral blood. This clonotype was obtained from a young woman who had recovered from COVID-19. This chain uses TRBV4-2 with TRBJ2-5; tentative D call: TRBD2 (5 bases). CDR3 sequence reads: CASSPTEGHGETQYF. Written as DNA, the CDR3 is TGTGCCAGCAGCCCCACCGAGGGCCACGGGGAGACCCAGTACTTC.